Below, one T cell receptor (beta chain) is given with its context. This was a deep-level run. Sequenced by immunoSEQ multiplex PCR; TCRdb stores in-frame clones only, minus some. The data show approximately 500,000 clones, around 80% seen once. The sample is drawn from a study of shared clonotypes between healthy human individuals. The TCR originated in a woman in her 40s in good health. Some clones in this sample may be carry-over from other donors' samples. Sequenced material: PBMCs.

The CDR3 DNA follows: TGTGCCTGGAGTGGGGTAGGCGGCGCAACTAATGAAAAACTGTTTTTT. As protein: CAWSGVGGATNEKLFF. The chain combines TRBV30 with TRBJ1-4; D is unclear. Germline V CDR1 and CDR2: GTSNPN, SVGIG (reference sequence). The CDR3 spans 16 residues. Trimming pared 1 base from V and 0 bases from J, leaving 12 bases between.